This paragraph covers one T cell receptor beta chain sequence. As yet, its antigen is unknown. The assay was immunoSEQ multiplex PCR, and TCRdb's table has in-frame clones only and misses some. The table lists tens of thousands of clones, 85% to 90% of them singletons. V was trimmed by 1 base and J by 5 bases, leaving 5 bases between them. The CDR3 consists of 12 residues. Germline values: CDR1 MGHRA, CDR2 YSYEKL. The entry originates in a study of T cell clones after liver transplantation. Study as a whole: Third-party-reactive TCRbeta sequences from pre-transplant mixed lymphocyte reactions served as antigen-independent comparators. Tolerant meant at least one year fully off immunosuppression without liver enzymes above twice normal.

Points from the study as a whole: Graft donor-reactive T cells possibly entered the graft instead of undergoing deletion.

This TCR came from a human patient who received a liver transplant. Some T cells could come from the graft donor. The specimen was CD8+ T cells from blood, collected 12 months after liver transplant. The rearrangement uses TRBV4-1 and TRBJ2-5; either TRBD1 or TRBD2 may supply D (5 bases each). CDR3 nucleotides: TGCGCCAGCAGCCAAGGGGGGGAGACCCAGTACTTC. Its translation: CASSQGGETQYF.